These 27 T cell receptor beta chains were sequenced from one sample in a study of PD-L1 blockade in urothelial cancer. Sequencing used immunoSEQ multiplex PCR; TCRdb keeps in-frame clones, though not all of them. The sample lists 17,000 or so clones, roughly 87% occurring once. The source was PBMCs, collected around atezolizumab (anti-PD-L1) treatment. These receptors were taken from a man over 45 with urothelial cancer.

With regard to this clone: Other DNA sequences in the same sample also yield this CDR3. This chain uses TRBV30 with TRBJ1-2; no reliable D call. The CDR3 contains 13 residues. Germline V gene lookup returns CDR1 GTSNPN and CDR2 SVGIG (reference sequence). Trimming removed 0 bases at V and 2 bases at J, with 7 bases between. CDR3 sequence: CAWSVEANYGYTF. In nucleotides, the CDR3 is TGTGCCTGGAGTGTAGAGGCGAACTATGGCTACACCTTC.

This clone appeared a few times. The chain couples TRBV10-3 to TRBJ1-5; D possibly corresponds to TRBD1 (6 bases). Looked up from germline, CDR1 is ENHRY and CDR2 is SYGVKD. The CDR3 spans 15 residues. V was clipped by 3 bases and J by 3 bases, with 12 bases between them. The DNA for the CDR3 is TGTGCCATCAGTGATACAGGGCTACCCAATCAGCCCCAGCATTTT. This gives the protein CAISDTGLPNQPQHF.

The chain links TRBV9 to TRBJ2-1; 12 positions match TRBD2. Germline-derived CDR1 and CDR2 are SGDLS and YYNGEE. This CDR3 comprises 15 residues. V dropped 5 bases and J dropped 8; count of bases not matched to a gene: 8. The DNA of the CDR3 is TGTGCCAGCAGTCTAGCGGGAGGGTCAGGGGATGAGCAGTTCTTC. This translates into CASSLAGGSGDEQFF.

The chain combines TRBV5-5 with TRBJ1-4, with a tentative D call TRBD1 (6 bases). V lost 3 bases, J lost 7 bases, and 13 bases lay in between. The germline V gene has CDR1 SGHKS and CDR2 YYEKEE (reference sequence). The CDR3 is made up of 14 amino acids. The CDR3 DNA sequence: TGTGCCAGCAGCTCGACGGACAGAAGTGAAAAACTGTTTTTT. This gives the protein CASSSTDRSEKLFF.

The chain links TRBV25-1 to TRBJ2-5; D gene uncertain. The germline gives CDR1 MGHDK, CDR2 SYGVNS. The CDR3 sequence is 15 residues long. Deletions cut 4 bases from V and 2 bases from J, with 14 bases between. In DNA form, the CDR3 reads TGTGCCAGCAGTGCCTCTCGGGTTCGGCAAGAGACCCAGTACTTC. It translates to CASSASRVRQETQYF.

This rearrangement joins TRBV9 to TRBJ2-1; TRBD1 matches at 9 bases. Germline-derived CDR1 and CDR2 are SGDLS and YYNGEE. With V trimmed by 0 bases and J by 9 bases, 7 bases remained unmatched. The CDR3 loop spans 15 amino acids. The CDR3 nucleotides are TGTGCCAGCAGCGTAGAGGGGACAGGGCTGGGTGAGCAGTTCTTC. Its translation is CASSVEGTGLGEQFF.

The chain's CDR3 is CASSLELGGLAGMQFF. DNA for the CDR3: TGTGCCAGCAGCTTAGAACTGGGTGGCTTAGCGGGGATGCAGTTCTTC. The chain joins TRBV11-3 to TRBJ2-1; TRBD2 matches 8 bases. Unmatched junction bases numbered 13, after V lost 0 bases and J lost 12 bases. The CDR3 consists of 16 residues. Germline V lookup: CDR1 SGHNT, CDR2 YENEEA.

The gene calls are TRBV6-4 and TRBJ2-3, with a tentative D call TRBD1 (6 bases). The CDR3 spans 14 residues. Germline V gives CDR1 MRHNA, CDR2 SNTAGT. The germline V and J ends were trimmed by 6 bases and 2 bases, with 12 bases remaining between them. The CDR3 here is CASRAQGNTDTQYF. In DNA, the CDR3 is TGTGCCAGCAGGGCACAGGGAAACACAGATACGCAGTATTTT.

The chain joins TRBV29-1 to TRBJ1-2, with D perhaps TRBD1 (6 bases). Trimming took off 4 bases at V and 3 bases at J, with 6 bases between the two ends. Per germline, CDR1 SQVTM and CDR2 ANQGSEA. The CDR3 is 11 amino acids. CDR3 sequence (DNA): TGCAGCGTTGCAGGGGACTATGGCTACACCTTC. This translates into CSVAGDYGYTF.

The chain links TRBV5-5 to TRBJ2-3; tentatively, D is TRBD2 (6 bases). CDR3 length: 18 residues. V dropped 0 bases and J dropped 4 bases, with 21 bases sitting between them. Germline CDR1 is SGHKS and CDR2 is YYEKEE (reference sequence). The CDR3 DNA sequence: TGTGCCAGCAGCTTGGGTGGTTCGCGGGGAATGGGATCAGATACGCAGTATTTT. Protein: CASSLGGSRGMGSDTQYF.

This chain connects TRBV30 to TRBJ2-1; 9 bases fit TRBD2. CDR3 length: 11 amino acids. The V gene end was trimmed by 4 bases and the J gene end by 15 bases; junction bases not matched to a gene: 7. The V gene's germline CDR1 is GTSNPN and CDR2 SVGIG (reference sequence). In DNA form, the CDR3 reads TGTGCCTGGACTAGCGGGACTCCGATGTTCTTC. It translates to CAWTSGTPMFF.

The gene calls are TRBV18 and TRBJ2-1, with TRBD2 as a possible D gene (6 bases). Per germline, CDR1 KGHSH and CDR2 LQKENI. Trimming pared 4 bases from V and 10 bases from J, leaving 8 bases between. The CDR3 length is 11 residues. The CDR3: CASSRSGEQFF. CDR3 in DNA: TGTGCCAGCTCACGGAGCGGGGAGCAGTTCTTC.

The chain recombines TRBV25-1 with TRBJ2-7, with 16 bases fitting TRBD2. The CDR3 is 13 amino acids. With V trimmed by 5 bases and J by 13 bases, 5 bases remained unmatched. Germline CDR1 and CDR2: MGHDK and SYGVNS. The CDR3 DNA follows: TGTGCCAGCAGTTACGGGACTAGCGGGAGGGATTACTTC. Translated: CASSYGTSGRDYF.

This rearrangement joins TRBV7-9 to TRBJ1-2; D not certain. The CDR3 is 13 residues long. Looked up from germline, CDR1 is SEHNR and CDR2 is FQNEAQ (reference sequence). Trimming stripped 1 base from V and 7 bases from J, with 10 bases between. CDR3 bases: TGTGCCAGCAGCTTAGTCTGGGAGGGTGGCTACACCTTC. It translates to CASSLVWEGGYTF.

CDR3 nucleotides: TGTGCCAGCAGTGTGAGGCAACACACCGGGGAGCTGTTTTTT. This encodes CASSVRQHTGELFF. The J gene is TRBJ2-2, the V gene TRBV6-4; no clear D gene. Trimming stripped 4 bases from V and 3 bases from J, with 9 bases between. The CDR3 has 14 residues. CDR1 MRHNA and CDR2 SNTAGT come from the germline V gene.

The chain has TRBV12-5 and TRBJ1-2; D is perhaps TRBD1 (6 bases). The V end was cut by 2 bases, the J end by 8 bases, with 12 bases between. This CDR3 is 13 amino acids long. Germline lookup yields CDR1 LGHNT and CDR2 FRNRAP. CDR3 region: CASGLWAGVGYTF. The CDR3 DNA follows: TGTGCTAGTGGTTTGTGGGCAGGGGTCGGCTACACCTTC. The full variable domain, its missing parts supplied by reference TRBV12-5 and TRBJ1-2, is DARVTQTPRHKVTEMGQEVTMRCQPILGHNTVFWYRQTMMQGLELLAYFRNRAPLDDSGMPKDRFSAEMPDATLATLKIQPSEPRDSAVYFCASGLWAGVGYTFGSGTRLTVV.

J is TRBJ2-1 and V is TRBV7-3; TRBD1 aligns across 10 bases. V dropped 6 bases and J dropped 7; count of bases not matched to a gene: 9. The CDR3 sequence is 15 residues long. Germline CDR1 and CDR2: SGHTA and FQGTGA. CDR3 coding DNA: TGTGCCAGCAGAAACGGGGGACAGGGGAGGAATGAGCAGTTCTTC. Translation gives CASRNGGQGRNEQFF.

V is TRBV30 and J is TRBJ2-7, with 7 nucleotides matching TRBD1. V was clipped by 4 bases and J by 0 bases; unmatched bases: 12. CDR3 length equals 16 residues. Germline assignment: CDR1 GTSNPN and CDR2 SVGIG (reference sequence). CDR3 coding DNA: TGTGCCTGGACCCCCCTGGGGGACAGTGTCTCCTACGAGCAGTACTTC. Residues: CAWTPLGDSVSYEQYF.

The chain is built from TRBV30 and TRBJ1-1, with D tentatively TRBD1 (6 bases). Per germline, CDR1 GTSNPN and CDR2 SVGIG (reference sequence). V lost 4 bases and J 1 base, leaving 13 bases between the germline ends. The CDR3 has 14 residues. The DNA for the CDR3 is TGTGCCTGGACTCCCGGACAGCGGAACACTGAAGCTTTCTTT. It codes for CAWTPGQRNTEAFF.

A few counts support this clone. V and J are TRBV27 and TRBJ1-3; D ambiguous. V shed 5 bases and J shed 0 bases, with 11 bases lying between them. The germline gives CDR1 MNHEY, CDR2 SMNVEV (reference sequence). The CDR3 totals 15 residues. The CDR3 reads CASSPQYFSGNTIYF. As DNA, the CDR3 is TGTGCCAGCAGTCCGCAGTATTTCTCTGGAAACACCATATATTTT.

The chain has TRBV2 and TRBJ2-1, with 13 nucleotides matching TRBD2. This CDR3 region has 16 residues. After removal of 6 bases from V and 1 base from J, the junction contained 3 bases not matched to a gene. Germline CDR1 SNHLY, CDR2 FYNNEI. The CDR3 sequence: CASRLLAGGSYNEQFF. The CDR3 DNA reads TGTGCCAGCAGACTACTAGCGGGAGGGTCCTACAATGAGCAGTTCTTC.

The chain has TRBV5-1 and TRBJ2-1, with TRBD2 identical over 9 bases. V trimming: 2 bases; J trimming: 3 bases; junction bases outside the gene matches: 3. CDR1 is SGHRS and CDR2 is YFSETQ in the germline V gene. This CDR3 is built from 15 residues. The CDR3 DNA follows: TGCGCCAGCAGCTTCGCTAGCGGGAACTACAATGAGCAGTTCTTC. This translates into CASSFASGNYNEQFF.

The rearrangement links TRBV2 to TRBJ1-4; TRBD1 is a possible D gene (5 bases). Trimming shortened V by 5 bases and J by 7 bases, and 11 bases separated the two germline ends. This CDR3 is 13 amino acids long. The V gene's germline CDR1 is SNHLY and CDR2 FYNNEI. The CDR3 loop reads CASSLNQGEKLFF. The CDR3 nucleotides are TGTGCCAGCAGTTTAAATCAGGGTGAAAAACTGTTTTTT. Full variable domain (rest looked up from reference TRBV2 and TRBJ1-4): EPEVTQTPSHQVTQMGQEVILRCVPISNHLYFYWYRQILGQKVEFLVSFYNNEISEKSEIFDDQFSVERPDGSNFTLKIRSTKLEDSAMYFCASSLNQGEKLFFGSGTQLSVL.

The sample holds one count of this clone. The CDR3 DNA follows: TGCGCCAGCAGCTTGGGCCAGGTCCTGGCCGGGGAGCTGTTTTTT. This sequence encodes CASSLGQVLAGELFF. The chain has TRBV5-1 and TRBJ2-2; no clear D gene. The CDR3 sequence is 15 residues long. Germline V gives CDR1 SGHRS, CDR2 YFSETQ. The ends were cut back, 0 bases at V and 6 bases at J, with 12 bases in the middle.

The rearrangement uses TRBV5-1 and TRBJ2-7, with TRBD1 matching over 7 bases. This CDR3 comprises 15 residues. Germline-derived CDR1 and CDR2 are SGHRS and YFSETQ. The J segment lost 5 bases and the V segment lost 1 base, leaving 9 bases of the junction unmatched. The CDR3: CASSLQVTGSHEQYF. CDR3 sequence (DNA): TGCGCCAGCAGCTTGCAAGTGACAGGGTCCCACGAGCAGTACTTC. Combining the CDR3 with reference TRBV5-1 and TRBJ2-7 gives the whole variable domain KAGVTQTPRYLIKTRGQQVTLSCSPISGHRSVSWYQQTPGQGLQFLFEYFSETQRNKGNFPGRFSGRQFSNSRSEMNVSTLELGDSALYLCASSLQVTGSHEQYFGPGTRLTVT.

V is TRBV28 and J is TRBJ1-3; the D is unclear. This CDR3 has 11 residues. Germline loops: CDR1 MDHEN, CDR2 SYDVKM. V gave up 6 bases and J gave up 9 bases, with 9 bases separating them. CDR3: CASSRRGTIYF. In nucleotides, the CDR3 is TGTGCCAGCAGCCGCCGGGGCACCATATATTTT.

This clone appeared a single time. The V call is TRBV11-2, the J call TRBJ2-3; 7 bases fit TRBD2. The CDR3 is 15 amino acids. Trimming at V came to 5 bases and at J to 2 bases, leaving 7 bases not matched to a gene. CDR1 SGHAT and CDR2 FQNNGV come from the germline V gene. As DNA, the CDR3 is TGTGCCAGCAGCGTGACTAGCAGATACACAGATACGCAGTATTTT. The encoded protein is CASSVTSRYTDTQYF.